At least ten counts were recorded for the clone carrying this T cell receptor beta chain. Authors of the study amplified TCR beta CDR3 regions from RNA transcripts. First-round RT-PCR of the TCR CDR3 relied on the HTBI primer set. TCRdb recomputed calls from the multiplex PCR reads with MiXCR, one row per CDR3 protein. The sample consists of some 560,000 distinct CDR3 sequences, 15% to 18% of them appearing once. Germline V gives CDR1 DFQATT, CDR2 SNEGSKA (reference sequence). The CDR3 has 15 residues. With 0 bases removed from V and 0 bases from J, the gap between germline ends came to 10 bases. This record comes from a study of T cells in Graves' hyperthyroidism and ophthalmopathy.

This receptor was obtained from a woman aged 25-40 years with Graves' hyperthyroidism. The rearrangement uses TRBV20-1 and TRBJ2-3; unclear D gene. Sequencing was carried out using blood. The CDR3 region is CSARDRRTSTDTQYF. The CDR3 DNA is TGCAGTGCTAGAGATCGGCGAACTAGCACAGATACGCAGTATTTT.